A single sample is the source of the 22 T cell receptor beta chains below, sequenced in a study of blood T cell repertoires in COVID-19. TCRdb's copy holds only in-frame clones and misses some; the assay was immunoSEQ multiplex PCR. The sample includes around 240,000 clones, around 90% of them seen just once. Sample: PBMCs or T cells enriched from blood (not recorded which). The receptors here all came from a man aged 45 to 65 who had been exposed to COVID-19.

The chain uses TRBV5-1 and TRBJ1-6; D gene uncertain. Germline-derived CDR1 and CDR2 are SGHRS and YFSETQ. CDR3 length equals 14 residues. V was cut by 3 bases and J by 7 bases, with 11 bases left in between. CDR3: CASSSGSGNSPLHF. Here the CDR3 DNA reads TGCGCCAGCAGCTCTGGATCGGGGAATTCACCCCTCCACTTT.

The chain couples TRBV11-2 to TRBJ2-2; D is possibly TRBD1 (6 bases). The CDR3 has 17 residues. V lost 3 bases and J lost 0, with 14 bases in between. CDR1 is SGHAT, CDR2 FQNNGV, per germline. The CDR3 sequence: CASSFRGSGTNTGELFF. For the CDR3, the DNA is TGTGCCAGCAGCTTCAGGGGTTCGGGAACGAACACCGGGGAGCTGTTTTTT. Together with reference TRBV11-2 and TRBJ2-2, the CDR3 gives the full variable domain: EAGVAQSPRYKIIEKRQSVAFWCNPISGHATLYWYQQILGQGPKLLIQFQNNGVVDDSQLPKDRFSAERLKGVDSTLKIQPAKLEDSAVYLCASSFRGSGTNTGELFFGEGSRLTVL.

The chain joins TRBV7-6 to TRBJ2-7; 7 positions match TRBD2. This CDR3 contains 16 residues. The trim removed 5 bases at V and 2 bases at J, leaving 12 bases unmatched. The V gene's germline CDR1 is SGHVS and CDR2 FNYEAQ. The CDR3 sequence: CASSQRGSSGTYEQYV. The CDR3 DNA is TGTGCCAGCAGCCAGCGCGGGTCTAGCGGAACCTACGAGCAGTACGTC.

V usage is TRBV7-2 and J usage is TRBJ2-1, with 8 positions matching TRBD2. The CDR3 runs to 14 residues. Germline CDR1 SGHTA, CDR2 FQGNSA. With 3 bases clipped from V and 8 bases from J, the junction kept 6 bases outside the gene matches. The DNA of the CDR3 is TGTGCCAGCAGCTTGATCGGGGGGGCCTATGAGCAGTTCTTC. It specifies CASSLIGGAYEQFF.

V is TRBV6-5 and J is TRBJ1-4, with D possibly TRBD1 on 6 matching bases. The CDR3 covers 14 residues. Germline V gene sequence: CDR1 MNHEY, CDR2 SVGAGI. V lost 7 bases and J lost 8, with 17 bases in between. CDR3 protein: CASKPGTQNEKLFF. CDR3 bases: TGTGCCAGCAAACCCGGGACACAAAACGAAAAACTGTTTTTT.

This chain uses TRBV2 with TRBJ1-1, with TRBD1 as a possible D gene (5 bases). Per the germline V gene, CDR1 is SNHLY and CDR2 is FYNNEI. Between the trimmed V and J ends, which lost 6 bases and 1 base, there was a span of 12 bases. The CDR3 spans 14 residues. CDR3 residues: CASRPTDQNTEAFF. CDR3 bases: TGTGCCAGCAGACCGACAGACCAGAACACTGAAGCTTTCTTT.

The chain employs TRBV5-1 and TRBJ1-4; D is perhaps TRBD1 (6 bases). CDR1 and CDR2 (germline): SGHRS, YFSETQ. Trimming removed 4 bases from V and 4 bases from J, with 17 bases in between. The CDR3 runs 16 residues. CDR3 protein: CASSPGAGTHNEKLFF. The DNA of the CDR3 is TGCGCCAGCAGCCCCGGGGCCGGGACACATAATGAAAAACTGTTTTTT.

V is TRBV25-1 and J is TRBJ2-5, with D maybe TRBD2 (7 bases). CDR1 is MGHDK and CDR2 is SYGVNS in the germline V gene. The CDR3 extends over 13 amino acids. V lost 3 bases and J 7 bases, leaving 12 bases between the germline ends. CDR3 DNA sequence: TGTGCCAGCAGTGAGGGGGGGCTTGGGACCCAGTACTTC. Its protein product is CASSEGGLGTQYF.

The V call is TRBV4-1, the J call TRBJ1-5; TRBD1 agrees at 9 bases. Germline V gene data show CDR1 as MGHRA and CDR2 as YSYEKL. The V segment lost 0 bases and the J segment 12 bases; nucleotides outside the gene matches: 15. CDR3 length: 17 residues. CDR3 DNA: TGCGCCAGCAGCCAAGATACCGGGACAGGGCCCAGGGGGGTCCAGCATTTT. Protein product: CASSQDTGTGPRGVQHF.

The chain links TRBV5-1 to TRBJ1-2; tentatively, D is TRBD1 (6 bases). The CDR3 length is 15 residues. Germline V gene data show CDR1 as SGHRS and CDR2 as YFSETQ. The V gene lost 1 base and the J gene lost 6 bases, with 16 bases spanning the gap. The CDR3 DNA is TGCGCCAGCAGCTTGACCTTAAACAGGGACGATGGCTACACCTTC. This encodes CASSLTLNRDDGYTF.

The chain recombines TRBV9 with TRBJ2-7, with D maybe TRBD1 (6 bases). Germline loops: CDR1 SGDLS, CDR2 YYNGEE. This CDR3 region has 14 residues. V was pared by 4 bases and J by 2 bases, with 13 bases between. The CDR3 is CASSPGNRAYEQYF. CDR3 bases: TGTGCCAGCAGCCCCGGGAACAGGGCCTACGAGCAGTACTTC. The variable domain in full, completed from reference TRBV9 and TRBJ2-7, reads DSGVTQTPKHLITATGQRVTLRCSPRSGDLSVYWYQQSLDQGLQFLIQYYNGEERAKGNILERFSAQQFPDLHSELNLSSLELGDSALYFCASSPGNRAYEQYFGPGTRLTVT.

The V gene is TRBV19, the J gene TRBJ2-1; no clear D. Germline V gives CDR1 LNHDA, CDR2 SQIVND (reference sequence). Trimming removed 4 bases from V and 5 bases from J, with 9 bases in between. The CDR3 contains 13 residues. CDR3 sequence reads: CASSSGPDNEQFF. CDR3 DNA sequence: TGTGCCAGTAGTAGTGGCCCTGACAATGAGCAGTTCTTC.

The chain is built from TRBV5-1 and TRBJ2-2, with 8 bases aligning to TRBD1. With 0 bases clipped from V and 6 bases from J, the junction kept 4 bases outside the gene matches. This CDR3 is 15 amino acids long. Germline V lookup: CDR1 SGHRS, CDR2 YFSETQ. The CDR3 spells CASSLEGQGAGELFF. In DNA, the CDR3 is TGCGCCAGCAGCTTGGAAGGACAGGGCGCCGGGGAGCTGTTTTTT. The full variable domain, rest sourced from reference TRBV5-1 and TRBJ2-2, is KAGVTQTPRYLIKTRGQQVTLSCSPISGHRSVSWYQQTPGQGLQFLFEYFSETQRNKGNFPGRFSGRQFSNSRSEMNVSTLELGDSALYLCASSLEGQGAGELFFGEGSRLTVL.

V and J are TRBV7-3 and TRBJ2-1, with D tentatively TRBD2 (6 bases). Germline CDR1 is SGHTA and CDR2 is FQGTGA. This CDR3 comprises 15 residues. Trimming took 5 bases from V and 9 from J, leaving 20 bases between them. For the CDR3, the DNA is TGTGCCAGCAGCCCCATCCCCACGACCGGGGGTGAGCAGTTCTTC. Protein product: CASSPIPTTGGEQFF.

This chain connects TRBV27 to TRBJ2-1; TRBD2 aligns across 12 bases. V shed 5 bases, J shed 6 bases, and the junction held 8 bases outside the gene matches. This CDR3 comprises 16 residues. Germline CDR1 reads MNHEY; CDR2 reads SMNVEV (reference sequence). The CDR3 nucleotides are TGTGCCAGCAGTCCTCGACTAGCGGGGGCCTTCAATGAGCAGTTCTTC. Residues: CASSPRLAGAFNEQFF.

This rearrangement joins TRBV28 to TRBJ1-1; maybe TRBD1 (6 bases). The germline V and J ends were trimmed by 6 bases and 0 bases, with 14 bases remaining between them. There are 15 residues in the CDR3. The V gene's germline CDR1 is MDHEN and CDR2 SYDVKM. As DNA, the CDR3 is TGTGCCAGCAGGGCGGGGGGGCGAGTGAACACTGAAGCTTTCTTT. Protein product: CASRAGGRVNTEAFF.

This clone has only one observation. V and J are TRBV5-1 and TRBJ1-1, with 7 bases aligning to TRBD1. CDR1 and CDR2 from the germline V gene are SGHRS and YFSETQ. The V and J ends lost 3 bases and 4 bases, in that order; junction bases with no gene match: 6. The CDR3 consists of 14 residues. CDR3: CASSSQGTGTEAFF. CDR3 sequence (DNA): TGCGCCAGCAGCTCACAGGGGACGGGCACTGAAGCTTTCTTT.

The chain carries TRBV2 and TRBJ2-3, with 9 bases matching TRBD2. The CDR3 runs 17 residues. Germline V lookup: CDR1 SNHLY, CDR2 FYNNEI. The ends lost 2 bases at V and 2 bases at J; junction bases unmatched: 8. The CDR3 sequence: CASSELSAGGSTDTQYF. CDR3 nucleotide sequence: TGTGCCAGCAGTGAACTCTCAGCGGGGGGTTCCACAGATACGCAGTATTTT.

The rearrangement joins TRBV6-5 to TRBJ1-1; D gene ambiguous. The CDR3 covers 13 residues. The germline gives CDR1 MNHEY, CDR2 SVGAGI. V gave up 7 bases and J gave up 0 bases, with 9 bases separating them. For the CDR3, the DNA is TGTGCCAGCACGGACTACATGAACACTGAAGCTTTCTTT. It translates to CASTDYMNTEAFF.

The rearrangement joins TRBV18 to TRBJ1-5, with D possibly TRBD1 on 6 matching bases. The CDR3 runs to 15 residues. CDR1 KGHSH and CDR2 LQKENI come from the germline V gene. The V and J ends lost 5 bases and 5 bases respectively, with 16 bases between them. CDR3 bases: TGTGCCAGCTCAGAAGGGACAACCCGGGATCAGCCCCAGCATTTT. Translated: CASSEGTTRDQPQHF.

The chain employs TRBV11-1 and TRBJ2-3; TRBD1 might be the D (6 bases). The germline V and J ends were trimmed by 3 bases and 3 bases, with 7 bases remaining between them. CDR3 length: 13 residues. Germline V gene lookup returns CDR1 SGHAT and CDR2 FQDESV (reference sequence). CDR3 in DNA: TGTGCCAGCAGCTTTGGACAGACAGATACGCAGTATTTT. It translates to CASSFGQTDTQYF.

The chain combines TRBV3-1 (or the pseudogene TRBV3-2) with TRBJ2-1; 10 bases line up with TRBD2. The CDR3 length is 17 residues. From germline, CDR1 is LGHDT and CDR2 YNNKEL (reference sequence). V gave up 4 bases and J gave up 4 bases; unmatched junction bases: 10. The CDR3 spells CASSLRSGTSVYNEQFF. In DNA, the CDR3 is TGTGCCAGCAGCCTTCGTTCCGGGACTAGCGTTTACAATGAGCAGTTCTTC.